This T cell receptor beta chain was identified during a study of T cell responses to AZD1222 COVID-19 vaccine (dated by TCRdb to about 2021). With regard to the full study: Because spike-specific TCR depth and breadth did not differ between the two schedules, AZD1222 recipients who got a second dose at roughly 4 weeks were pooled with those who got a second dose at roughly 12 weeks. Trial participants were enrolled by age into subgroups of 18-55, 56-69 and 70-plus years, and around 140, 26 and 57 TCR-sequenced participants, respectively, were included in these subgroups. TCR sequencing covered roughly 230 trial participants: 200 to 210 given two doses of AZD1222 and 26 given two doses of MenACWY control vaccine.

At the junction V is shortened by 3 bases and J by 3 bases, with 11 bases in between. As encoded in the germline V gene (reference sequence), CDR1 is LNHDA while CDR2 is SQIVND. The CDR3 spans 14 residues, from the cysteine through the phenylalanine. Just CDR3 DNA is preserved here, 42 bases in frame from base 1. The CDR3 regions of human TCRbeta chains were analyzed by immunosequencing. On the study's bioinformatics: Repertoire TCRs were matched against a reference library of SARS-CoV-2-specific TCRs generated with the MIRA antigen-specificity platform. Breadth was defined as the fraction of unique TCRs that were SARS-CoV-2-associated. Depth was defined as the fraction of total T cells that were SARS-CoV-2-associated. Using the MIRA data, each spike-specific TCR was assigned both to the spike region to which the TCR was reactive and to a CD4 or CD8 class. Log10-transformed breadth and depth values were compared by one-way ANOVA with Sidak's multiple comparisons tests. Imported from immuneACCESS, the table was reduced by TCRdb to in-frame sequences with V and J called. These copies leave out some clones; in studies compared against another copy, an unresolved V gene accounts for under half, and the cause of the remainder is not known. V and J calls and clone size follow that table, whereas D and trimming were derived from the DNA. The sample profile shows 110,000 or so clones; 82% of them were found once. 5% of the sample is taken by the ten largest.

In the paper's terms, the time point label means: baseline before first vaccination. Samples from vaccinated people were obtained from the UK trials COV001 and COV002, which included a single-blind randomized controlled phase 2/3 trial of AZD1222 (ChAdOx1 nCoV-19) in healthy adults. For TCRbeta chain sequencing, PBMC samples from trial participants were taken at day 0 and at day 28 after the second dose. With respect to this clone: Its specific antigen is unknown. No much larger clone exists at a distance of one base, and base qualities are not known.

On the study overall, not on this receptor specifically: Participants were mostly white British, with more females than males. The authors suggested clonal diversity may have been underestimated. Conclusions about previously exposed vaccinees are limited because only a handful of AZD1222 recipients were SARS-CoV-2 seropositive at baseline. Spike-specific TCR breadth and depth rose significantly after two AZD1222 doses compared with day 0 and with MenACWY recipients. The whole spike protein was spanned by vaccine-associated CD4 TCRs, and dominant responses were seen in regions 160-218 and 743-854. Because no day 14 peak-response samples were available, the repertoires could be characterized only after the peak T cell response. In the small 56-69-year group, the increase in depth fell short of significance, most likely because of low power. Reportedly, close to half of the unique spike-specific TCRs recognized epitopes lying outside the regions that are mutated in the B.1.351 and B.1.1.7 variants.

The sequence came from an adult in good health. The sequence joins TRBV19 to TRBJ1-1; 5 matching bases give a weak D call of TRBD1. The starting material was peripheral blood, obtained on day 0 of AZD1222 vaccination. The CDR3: CASSISGFDTEAFF. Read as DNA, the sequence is TGTGCCAGTAGTATTTCAGGGTTCGACACTGAAGCTTTCTTT.